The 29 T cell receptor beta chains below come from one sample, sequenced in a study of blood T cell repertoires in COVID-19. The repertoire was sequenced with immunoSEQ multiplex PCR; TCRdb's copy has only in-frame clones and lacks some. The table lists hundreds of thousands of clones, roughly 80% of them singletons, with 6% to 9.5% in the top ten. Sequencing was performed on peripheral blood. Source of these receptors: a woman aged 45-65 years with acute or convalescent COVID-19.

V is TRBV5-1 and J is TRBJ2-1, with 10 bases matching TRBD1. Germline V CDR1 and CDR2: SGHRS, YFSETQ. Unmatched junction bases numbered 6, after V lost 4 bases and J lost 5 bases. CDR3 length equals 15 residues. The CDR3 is CASSEGQGFNNEQFF. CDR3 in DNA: TGCGCCAGCAGCGAGGGACAGGGGTTTAACAATGAGCAGTTCTTC.

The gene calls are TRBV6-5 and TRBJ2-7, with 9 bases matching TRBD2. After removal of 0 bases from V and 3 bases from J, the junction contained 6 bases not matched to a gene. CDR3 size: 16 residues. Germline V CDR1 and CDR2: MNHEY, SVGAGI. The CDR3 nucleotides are TGTGCCAGCAGTTACTCCCCTAGCGGGGCAAACTACGAGCAGTACTTC. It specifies CASSYSPSGANYEQYF.

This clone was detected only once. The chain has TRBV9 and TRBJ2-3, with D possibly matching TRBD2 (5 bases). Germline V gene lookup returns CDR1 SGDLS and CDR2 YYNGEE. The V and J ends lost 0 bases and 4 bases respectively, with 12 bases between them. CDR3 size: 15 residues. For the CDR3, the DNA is TGTGCCAGCAGCGTAGTCCGGGTGAGGGCAGATACGCAGTATTTT. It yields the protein CASSVVRVRADTQYF.

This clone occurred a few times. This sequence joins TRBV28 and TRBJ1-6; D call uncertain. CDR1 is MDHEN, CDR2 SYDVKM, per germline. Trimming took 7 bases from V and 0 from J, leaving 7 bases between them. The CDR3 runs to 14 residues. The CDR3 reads CASIEGSYNSPLHF. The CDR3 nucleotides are TGTGCCAGCATTGAGGGCTCCTATAATTCACCCCTCCACTTT.

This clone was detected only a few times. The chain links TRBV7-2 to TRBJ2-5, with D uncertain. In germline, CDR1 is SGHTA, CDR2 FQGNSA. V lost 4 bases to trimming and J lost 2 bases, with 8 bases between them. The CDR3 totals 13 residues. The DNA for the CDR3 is TGTGCCAGCAGCTCCTCTCTACAAGAGACCCAGTACTTC. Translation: CASSSSLQETQYF.

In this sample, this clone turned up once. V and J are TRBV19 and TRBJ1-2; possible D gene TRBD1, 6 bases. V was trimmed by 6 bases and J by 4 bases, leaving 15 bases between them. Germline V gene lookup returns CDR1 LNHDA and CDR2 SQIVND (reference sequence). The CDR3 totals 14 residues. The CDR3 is CASSARRTVYGYTF. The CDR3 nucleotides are TGTGCCAGTAGCGCACGGCGGACAGTCTATGGCTACACCTTC. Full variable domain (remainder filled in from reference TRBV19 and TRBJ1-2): DGGITQSPKYLFRKEGQNVTLSCEQNLNHDAMYWYRQDPGQGLRLIYYSQIVNDFQKGDIAEGYSVSREKKESFPLTVTSAQKNPTAFYLCASSARRTVYGYTFGSGTRLTVV.

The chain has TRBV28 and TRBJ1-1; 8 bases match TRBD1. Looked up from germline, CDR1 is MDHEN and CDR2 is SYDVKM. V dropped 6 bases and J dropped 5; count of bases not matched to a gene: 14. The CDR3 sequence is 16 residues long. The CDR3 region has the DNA TGTGCCAGCAGCCGTGGAGGACAGGGAAGTCGGACTGAAGCTTTCTTT. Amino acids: CASSRGGQGSRTEAFF.

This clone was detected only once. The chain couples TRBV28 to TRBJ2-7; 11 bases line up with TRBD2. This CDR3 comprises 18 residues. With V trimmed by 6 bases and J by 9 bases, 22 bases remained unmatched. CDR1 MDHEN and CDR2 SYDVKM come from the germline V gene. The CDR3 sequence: CASSQARTAGTSGQGQYF. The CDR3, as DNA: TGTGCCAGCAGCCAAGCACGGACAGCCGGGACTAGCGGACAAGGGCAGTACTTC.

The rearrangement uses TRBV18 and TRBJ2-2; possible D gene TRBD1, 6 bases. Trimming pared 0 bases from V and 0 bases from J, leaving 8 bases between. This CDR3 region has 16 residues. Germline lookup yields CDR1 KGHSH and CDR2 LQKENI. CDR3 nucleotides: TGTGCCAGCTCACCACCGGGGACAACGAACACCGGGGAGCTGTTTTTT. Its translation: CASSPPGTTNTGELFF. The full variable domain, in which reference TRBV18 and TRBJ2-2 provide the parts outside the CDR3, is NAGVMQNPRHLVRRRGQEARLRCSPMKGHSHVYWYRQLPEEGLKFMVYLQKENIIDESGMPKERFSAEFPKEGPSILRIQQVVRGDSAAYFCASSPPGTTNTGELFFGEGSRLTVL.

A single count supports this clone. CDR3 protein: CASSRTGGSYEQYF. CDR3 DNA sequence: TGTGCCAGTAGTCGGACAGGGGGCTCCTACGAGCAGTACTTC. The genes are TRBV19 and TRBJ2-7; TRBD1 matches 10 bases. V was clipped by 5 bases and J by 0 bases; unmatched bases: 1. The CDR3 covers 14 residues. Germline V gene sequence: CDR1 LNHDA, CDR2 SQIVND (reference sequence).

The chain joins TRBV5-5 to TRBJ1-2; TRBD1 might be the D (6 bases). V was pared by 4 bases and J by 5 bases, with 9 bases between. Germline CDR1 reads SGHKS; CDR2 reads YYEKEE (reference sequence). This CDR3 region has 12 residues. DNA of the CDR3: TGTGCCAGCAGCACTACAGGGTATGGCTACACCTTC. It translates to CASSTTGYGYTF.

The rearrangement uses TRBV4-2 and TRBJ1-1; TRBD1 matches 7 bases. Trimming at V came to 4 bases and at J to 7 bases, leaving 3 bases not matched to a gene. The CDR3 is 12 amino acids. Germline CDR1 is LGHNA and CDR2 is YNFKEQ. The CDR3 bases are TGTGCCAGCAGCCGACAGGGCGGTGAAGCTTTCTTT. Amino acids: CASSRQGGEAFF.

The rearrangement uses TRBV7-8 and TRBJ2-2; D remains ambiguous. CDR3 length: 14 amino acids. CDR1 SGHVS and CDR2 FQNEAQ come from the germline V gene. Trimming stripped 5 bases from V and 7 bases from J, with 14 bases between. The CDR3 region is CASSLTTTGGELFF. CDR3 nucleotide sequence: TGTGCCAGCAGCCTTACCACGACGGGCGGGGAGCTGTTTTTT.

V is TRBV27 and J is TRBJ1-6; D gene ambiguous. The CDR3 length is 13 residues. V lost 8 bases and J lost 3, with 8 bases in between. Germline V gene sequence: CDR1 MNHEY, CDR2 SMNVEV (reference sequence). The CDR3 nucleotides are TGTGCCAGCCTCGGGGACTATAATTCACCCCTCCACTTT. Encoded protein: CASLGDYNSPLHF.

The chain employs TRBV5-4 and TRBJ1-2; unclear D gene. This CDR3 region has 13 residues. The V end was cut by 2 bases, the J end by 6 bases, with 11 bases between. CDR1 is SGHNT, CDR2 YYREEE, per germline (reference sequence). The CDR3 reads CASSFQGADGYTF. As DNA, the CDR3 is TGTGCCAGCAGCTTCCAAGGAGCTGATGGCTACACCTTC.

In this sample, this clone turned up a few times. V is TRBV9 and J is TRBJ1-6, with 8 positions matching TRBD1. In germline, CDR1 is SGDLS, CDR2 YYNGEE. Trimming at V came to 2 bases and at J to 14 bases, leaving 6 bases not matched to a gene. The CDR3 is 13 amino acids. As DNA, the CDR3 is TGTGCCAGCAGCGTCCAGGACAGGGATTCCCTCCACTTT. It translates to CASSVQDRDSLHF.

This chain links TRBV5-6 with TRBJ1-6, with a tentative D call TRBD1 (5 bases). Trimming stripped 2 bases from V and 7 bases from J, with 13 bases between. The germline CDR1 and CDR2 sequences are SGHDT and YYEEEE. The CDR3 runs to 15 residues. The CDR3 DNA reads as TGTGCCAGCAGCTTTTGGGGGGGTTTGAATTCACCCCTCCACTTT. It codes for CASSFWGGLNSPLHF.

CDR3 in amino acids: CASRTIPRTYSNQPQHF. The CDR3 coding sequence is TGTGCCAGCAGAACAATCCCCCGGACTTATAGCAATCAGCCCCAGCATTTT. The chain has TRBV3-1 (or the pseudogene TRBV3-2) and TRBJ1-5; D is unclear. Germline assignment: CDR1 LGHDT and CDR2 YNNKEL (reference sequence). Trimming took 6 bases from V and 0 from J, leaving 18 bases between them. CDR3 length: 17 amino acids.

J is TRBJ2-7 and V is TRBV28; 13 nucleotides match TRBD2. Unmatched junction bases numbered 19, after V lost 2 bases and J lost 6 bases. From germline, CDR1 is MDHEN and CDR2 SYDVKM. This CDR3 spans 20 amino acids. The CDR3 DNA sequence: TGTGCCAGCAGTTTAACCTGGAGGGGACTAGCGGGGCCCTCCCGTGGCGAGCAGTACTTC. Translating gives CASSLTWRGLAGPSRGEQYF.

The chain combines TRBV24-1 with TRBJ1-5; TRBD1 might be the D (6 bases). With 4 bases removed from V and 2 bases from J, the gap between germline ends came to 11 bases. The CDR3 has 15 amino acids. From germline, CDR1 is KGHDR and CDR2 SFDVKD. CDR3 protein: CATSDARQGNQPQHF. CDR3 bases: TGTGCCACCAGTGACGCTAGACAGGGCAATCAGCCCCAGCATTTT.

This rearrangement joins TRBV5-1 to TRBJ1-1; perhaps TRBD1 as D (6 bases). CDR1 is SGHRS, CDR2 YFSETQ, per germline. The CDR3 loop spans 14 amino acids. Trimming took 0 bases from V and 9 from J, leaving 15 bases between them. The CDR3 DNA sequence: TGCGCCAGCAGCTTGGGGGACGCAGGGGCCCAAGCTTTCTTT. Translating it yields CASSLGDAGAQAFF.

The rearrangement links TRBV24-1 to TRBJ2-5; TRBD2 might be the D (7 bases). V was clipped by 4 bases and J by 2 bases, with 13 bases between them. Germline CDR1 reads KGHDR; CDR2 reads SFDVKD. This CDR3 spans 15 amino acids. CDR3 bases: TGTGCCACCAGTGACGGGGGGCGGGGACAAGAGACCCAGTACTTC. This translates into CATSDGGRGQETQYF.

The CDR3 region has the DNA TGTGCCAGCAGCTTAAGGGAGGGGAGGGCCTACGAGCAGTACTTC. Residues: CASSLREGRAYEQYF. V is TRBV7-8 and J is TRBJ2-7; TRBD2 agrees at 7 bases. V lost 2 bases and J lost 2; bases outside the gene matches: 6. Germline values: CDR1 SGHVS, CDR2 FQNEAQ. This CDR3 spans 15 amino acids. Full variable domain (outside the CDR3, taken from reference TRBV7-8 and TRBJ2-7): GAGVSQSPRYKVAKRGQDVALRCDPISGHVSLFWYQQALGQGPEFLTYFQNEAQLDKSGLPSDRFFAERPEGSVSTLKIQRTQQEDSAVYLCASSLREGRAYEQYFGPGTRLTVT.

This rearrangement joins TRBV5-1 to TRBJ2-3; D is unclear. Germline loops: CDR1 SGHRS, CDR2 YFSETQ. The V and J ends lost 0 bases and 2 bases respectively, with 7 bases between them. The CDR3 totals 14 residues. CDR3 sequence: CASSLEQLTDTQYF. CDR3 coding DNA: TGCGCCAGCAGCTTGGAACAGCTCACAGATACGCAGTATTTT.

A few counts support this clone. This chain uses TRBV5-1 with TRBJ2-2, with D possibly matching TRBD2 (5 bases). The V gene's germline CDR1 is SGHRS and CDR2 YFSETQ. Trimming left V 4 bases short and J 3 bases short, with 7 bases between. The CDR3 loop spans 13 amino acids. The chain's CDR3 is CASSRRDTGELFF. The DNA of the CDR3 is TGCGCCAGCAGCAGGCGGGACACCGGGGAGCTGTTTTTT.

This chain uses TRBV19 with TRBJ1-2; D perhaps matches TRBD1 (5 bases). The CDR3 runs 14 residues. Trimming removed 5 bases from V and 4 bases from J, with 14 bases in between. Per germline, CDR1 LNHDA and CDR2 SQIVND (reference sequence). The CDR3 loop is CASSGTVEGYGYTF. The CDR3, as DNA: TGTGCCAGTAGTGGGACTGTCGAGGGCTATGGCTACACCTTC.

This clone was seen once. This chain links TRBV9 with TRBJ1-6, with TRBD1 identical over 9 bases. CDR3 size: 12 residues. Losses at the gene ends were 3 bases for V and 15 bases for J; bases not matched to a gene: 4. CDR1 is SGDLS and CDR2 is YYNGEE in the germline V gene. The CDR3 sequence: CASSGGQGLLHF. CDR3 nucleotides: TGTGCCAGCAGCGGGGGACAGGGCCTCCTCCACTTT.

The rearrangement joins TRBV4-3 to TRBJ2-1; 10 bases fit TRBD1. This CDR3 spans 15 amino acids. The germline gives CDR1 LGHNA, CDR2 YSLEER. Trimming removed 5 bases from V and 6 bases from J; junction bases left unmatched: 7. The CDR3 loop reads CASSYGQGDGNEQFF. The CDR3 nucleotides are TGCGCCAGCAGCTACGGACAGGGGGATGGCAATGAGCAGTTCTTC.

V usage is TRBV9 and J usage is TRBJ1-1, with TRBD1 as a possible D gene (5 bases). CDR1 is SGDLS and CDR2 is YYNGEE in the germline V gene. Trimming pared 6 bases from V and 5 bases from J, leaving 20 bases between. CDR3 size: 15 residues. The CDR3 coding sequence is TGTGCCAGCACCCTCTCTTCCGGGGGGGGGACTGAAGCTTTCTTT. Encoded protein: CASTLSSGGGTEAFF.